This is a list of T cell receptor beta chains from one sample in a study of T cell responses to AZD1222 COVID-19 vaccine. TCRdb keeps only in-frame clones here, not all; method: immunoSEQ multiplex PCR. The sample carries roughly 80,000 clones, just over 90% recorded once. Sequences were derived from peripheral blood, sampled on day 0 of AZD1222 vaccination. The source is an adult in good health. Each CDR3 is given with its conserved first and last residue. Each record gives: CDR3 DNA, CDR3 protein, V gene, D gene, J gene. D genes are given only for firm matches.

DNA: TGTGCCAGCAGCCCCCGGGACAGCCAAGAGACCCAGTACTTC; CDR3: CASSPRDSQETQYF; V: TRBV13; D: TRBD1; J: TRBJ2-5
DNA: TGTGCCAGTTCGTTTGAGGGCAATCAGCCCCAGCATTTT; CDR3: CASSFEGNQPQHF; V: TRBV18; D: .; J: TRBJ1-5
DNA: TGCGCCAGCAGCTTGGGATTGCGTTGGGACACCTCCGCGGACAATGAGCAGTTCTTC; CDR3: CASSLGLRWDTSADNEQFF; V: TRBV5-1; D: .; J: TRBJ2-1
DNA: TGTGCCAGCAGTTCGACAGGGAAGTTTAATGAAAAACTGTTTTTT; CDR3: CASSSTGKFNEKLFF; V: TRBV2; D: TRBD1; J: TRBJ1-4
DNA: TGTGCCAGCAGCCTACGAGGGGGACAGGGCTTGGAAAAACTGTTTTTT; CDR3: CASSLRGGQGLEKLFF; V: TRBV5-6; D: TRBD1; J: TRBJ1-4
DNA: TGTGCCAGCAGCTTCGACAGGGGCTCTGGAAACACCATATATTTT; CDR3: CASSFDRGSGNTIYF; V: TRBV6-5; D: TRBD1; J: TRBJ1-3
DNA: TGCGCCAGCAGTCGGAGATTTCGTAATCAGCCCCAGCATTTT; CDR3: CASSRRFRNQPQHF; V: TRBV23-1; D: .; J: TRBJ1-5
DNA: TGTGCCAGCAGCGCAACCGGGACTAGCAATGAGCAGTTCTTC; CDR3: CASSATGTSNEQFF; V: TRBV7-3; D: TRBD2; J: TRBJ2-1
DNA: TGTGCCAGCACCCCGGGACAGGGTAGGACACCCCTCCACTTT; CDR3: CASTPGQGRTPLHF; V: TRBV27; D: TRBD1; J: TRBJ1-6
DNA: TGTGCCAGCAGCCTCGGGACTACCTACGAGCAGTACTTC; CDR3: CASSLGTTYEQYF; V: TRBV13; D: TRBD2; J: TRBJ2-7